This T cell receptor beta chain was profiled in a study of identical twins. Study conclusions and caveats: Invariant populations such as MAIT and iNKT cells could partly muddle zero-insertion analyses. When twins shared out-of-frame alpha sequences, those sequences had excess low generation probability. Abundant cord blood beta clonotypes carried fewer insertions; memory repertoires showed none.

A universal primer binding site was introduced by template switching. The final cDNA contained unique molecular identifiers. In TCRdb, the 5' RACE reads were re-called with MiXCR into one record per CDR3 protein. The data show around 1.7 million distinct CDR3 sequences, about 30% seen once. Germline V gene sequence: CDR1 SGHDT, CDR2 YYEEEE. The CDR3 extends over 14 amino acids. This clonotype was found a few times. No antigen is known for it. The chain is built from TRBV5-6 and TRBJ2-3, with 8 bases that match TRBD2. Sequenced input: cord blood. This clonotype originated in a newborn girl in good health. The CDR3 DNA reads as TGTGCTTCCAAGGAGCGGGGGAGCACAGATACGCAGTATTTT. Encoded protein: CASKERGSTDTQYF.